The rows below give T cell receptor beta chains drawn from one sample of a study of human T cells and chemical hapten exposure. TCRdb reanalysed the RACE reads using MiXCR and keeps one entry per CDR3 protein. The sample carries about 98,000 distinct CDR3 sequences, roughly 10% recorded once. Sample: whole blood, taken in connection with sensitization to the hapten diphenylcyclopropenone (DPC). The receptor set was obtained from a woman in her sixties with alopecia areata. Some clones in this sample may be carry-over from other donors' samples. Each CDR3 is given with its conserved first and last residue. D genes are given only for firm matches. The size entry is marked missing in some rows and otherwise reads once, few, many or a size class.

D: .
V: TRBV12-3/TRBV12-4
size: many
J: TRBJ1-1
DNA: TGTGCCAGCAGTTTTGGGCAGGCCACCGAAGCTTTCTTT
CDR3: CASSFGQATEAFF

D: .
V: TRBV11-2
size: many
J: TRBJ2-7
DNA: TGTGCCAGCAGCTCTAGGGCGACACTCGCCTACGAGCAGTACTTC
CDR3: CASSSRATLAYEQYF

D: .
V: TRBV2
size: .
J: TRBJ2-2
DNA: TGTGCCAGCAGACTCGAGGCCGGGGAGCTGTTTTTT
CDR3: CASRLEAGELFF

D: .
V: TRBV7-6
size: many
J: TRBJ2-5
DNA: TGTGCCAGCAGCTCTAGCCCCCAGGGTTCGGAGACCCAGTACTTC
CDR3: CASSSSPQGSETQYF

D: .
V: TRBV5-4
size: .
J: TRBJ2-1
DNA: TGTGCCAGCAGCTTGGCTTTGGGCCTATACAATGAGCAGTTCTTC
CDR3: CASSLALGLYNEQFF

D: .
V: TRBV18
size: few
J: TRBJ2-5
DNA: TGTGCCAGCGTACTAGGTTCGGAGGGAGAGACCCAGTACTTC
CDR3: CASVLGSEGETQYF

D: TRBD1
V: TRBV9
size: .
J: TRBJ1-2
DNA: TGTGCCAGCAGTTTAACAGGGGGAGGCTATGGCTACACCTTC
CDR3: CASSLTGGGYGYTF

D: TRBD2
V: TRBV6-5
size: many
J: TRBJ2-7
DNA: TGTGCCACCTCTCCGTCGGGGGGTTCCTACGAGCAGTACTTC
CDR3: CATSPSGGSYEQYF

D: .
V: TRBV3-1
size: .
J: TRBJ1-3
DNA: TGTGCCAGCAGCTCTGGCTCTGGAAACACCATATATTTT
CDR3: CASSSGSGNTIYF

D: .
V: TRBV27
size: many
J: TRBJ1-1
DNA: TGTGCCAGCTCGAGCTGGACTGAAGCTTTCTTT
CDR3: CASSSWTEAFF

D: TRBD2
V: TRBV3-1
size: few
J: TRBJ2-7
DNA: TGTGCCAGCACAAGAGCGGGGACCTACGAGCAGTACTTC
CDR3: CASTRAGTYEQYF

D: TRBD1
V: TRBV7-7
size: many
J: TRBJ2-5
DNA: TGTGCTAGCAGCCCCGACAGGGTCCAAGAGACCCAGTACTTC
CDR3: CASSPDRVQETQYF

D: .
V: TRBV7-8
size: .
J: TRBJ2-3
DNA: TGTGCCAGCAGCTTAGGCCAGCACACAGATACGCAGTATTTT
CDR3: CASSLGQHTDTQYF

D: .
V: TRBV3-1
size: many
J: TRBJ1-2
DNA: TGTGCCAGCAGCCAAGCCGGGGGAGACGGATTCTATGGCTACACCTTC
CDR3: CASSQAGGDGFYGYTF

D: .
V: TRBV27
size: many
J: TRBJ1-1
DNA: TGTGCCAGCAGCCTAAGGGAGAACACTGAAGCTTTCTTT
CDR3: CASSLRENTEAFF

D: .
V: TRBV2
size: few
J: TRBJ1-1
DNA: TGTGCCAGCTCTTCGTCCCGGGGGAGCATGAACACTGAAGCTTTCTTT
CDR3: CASSSSRGSMNTEAFF

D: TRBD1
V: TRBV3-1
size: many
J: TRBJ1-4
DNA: TGTGCCAGCAGCCGACCGCAGGGGGCGAATGAAAAACTGTTTTTT
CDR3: CASSRPQGANEKLFF

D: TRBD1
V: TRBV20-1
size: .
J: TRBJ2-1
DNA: TGCAGTGCTCGTACCGGGACAGGGGACCGCAATGAGCAGTTCTTC
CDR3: CSARTGTGDRNEQFF

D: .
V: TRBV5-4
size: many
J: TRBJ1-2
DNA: TGTGCCAGCAGCTTGGCCGGGGTAGCTGGCTACACCTTC
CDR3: CASSLAGVAGYTF

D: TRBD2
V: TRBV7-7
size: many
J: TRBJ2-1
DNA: TGTGCTAGCAGCCCGACTAGCGGGGGGGCGTATGAGCAGTTCTTC
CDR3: CASSPTSGGAYEQFF

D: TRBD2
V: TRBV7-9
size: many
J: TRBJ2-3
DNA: TGTGCCAGCAGCTTTCAAGCGGGGGGTCTAGATACGCAGTATTTT
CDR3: CASSFQAGGLDTQYF

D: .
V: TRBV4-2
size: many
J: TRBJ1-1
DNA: TGTGCCAGCAGCCAAGATCGGCGGTCGAACACTGAAGCTTTCTTT
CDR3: CASSQDRRSNTEAFF

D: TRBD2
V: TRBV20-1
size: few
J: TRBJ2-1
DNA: TGCAGTGCTAGAGATCATTACACGCGGACTAGCACTTACAATGAGCAGTTCTTC
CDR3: CSARDHYTRTSTYNEQFF

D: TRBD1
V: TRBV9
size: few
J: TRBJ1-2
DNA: TGTGCCAGCAGCGTTGCTGGACAGGGGAACTATGGCTACACCTTC
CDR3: CASSVAGQGNYGYTF

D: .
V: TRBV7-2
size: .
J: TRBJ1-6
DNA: TGTGCCAGCAGCTTAGTTGTGGGGGGACTAAATTCACCCCTCCACTTT
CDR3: CASSLVVGGLNSPLHF

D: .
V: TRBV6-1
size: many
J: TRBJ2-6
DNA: TGTGCCAGCAGTGAAGCGGCAGGGGTTTATTCTGGGGCCAACGTCCTGACTTTC
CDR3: CASSEAAGVYSGANVLTF

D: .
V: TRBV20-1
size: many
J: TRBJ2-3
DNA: TGCAGTGCTAGAGCCCCCGGCCCAGATACGCAGTATTTT
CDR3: CSARAPGPDTQYF

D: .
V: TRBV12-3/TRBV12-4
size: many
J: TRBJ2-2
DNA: TGTGCCAGCAGCCCTAAAGGGGCCCGGAACACCGGGGAGCTGTTTTTT
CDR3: CASSPKGARNTGELFF

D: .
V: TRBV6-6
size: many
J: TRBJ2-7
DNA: TGTGCCAGCAGAAGCCCCGGGACCCGAATACCCCCGAGCTCCTACGAGCAGTACTTC
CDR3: CASRSPGTRIPPSSYEQYF

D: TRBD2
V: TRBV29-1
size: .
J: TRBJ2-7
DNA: TGCAGCGCACGATCTAGCGGGGGTTTCTTCGAGCAGTACTTC
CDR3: CSARSSGGFFEQYF

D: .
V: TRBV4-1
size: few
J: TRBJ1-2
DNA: TGCGCCAGCAGCCAAGATCTGTATGGCTACACCTTC
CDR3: CASSQDLYGYTF

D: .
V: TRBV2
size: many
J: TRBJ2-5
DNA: TGTGCCAGCAGTGATCTGATCCAAGAGACCCAGTACTTC
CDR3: CASSDLIQETQYF

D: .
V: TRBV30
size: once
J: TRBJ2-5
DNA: TGTGCCTGGAGTGTGGCGAGTACCGCGACCCAGTACTTC
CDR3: CAWSVASTATQYF

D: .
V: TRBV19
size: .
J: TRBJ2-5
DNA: TGTGCCAGTAGTATGGAACTAGGAAGCCCCCAAGAGACCCAGTACTTC
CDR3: CASSMELGSPQETQYF

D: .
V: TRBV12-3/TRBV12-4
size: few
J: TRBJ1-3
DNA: TGTGCCAGCAGTTTTATTACGCCGGGACCAAGCCCATATTTT
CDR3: CASSFITPGPSPYF

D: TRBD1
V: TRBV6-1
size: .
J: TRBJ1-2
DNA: TGTGCCAGCAGTGGACAGGGATTTGATGGCTACACCTTC
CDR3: CASSGQGFDGYTF

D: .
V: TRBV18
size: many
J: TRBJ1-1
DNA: TGTGCCAGCTCCGGTACCCAGAGGACGGGAAACACTGAAGCTTTCTTT
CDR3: CASSGTQRTGNTEAFF

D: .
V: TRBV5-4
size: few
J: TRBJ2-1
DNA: TGTGCCAGCAGCTTGAAGGCCGGGGTCGATGAGCAGTTCTTC
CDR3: CASSLKAGVDEQFF

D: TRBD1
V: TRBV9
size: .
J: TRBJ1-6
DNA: TGTGCCAGCAGCAACCAGGGGGCAAATTCACCCCTCCACTTT
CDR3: CASSNQGANSPLHF

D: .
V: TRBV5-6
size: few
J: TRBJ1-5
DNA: TGTGCCAGCAGCTTATTTGGGGGGGTTTCCAGCAATCAGCCCCAGCATTTT
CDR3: CASSLFGGVSSNQPQHF

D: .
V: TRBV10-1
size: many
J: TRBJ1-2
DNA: TGCGCCAGCAGCACTGGGGGGGGCCACACCTTC
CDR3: CASSTGGGHTF